The rows below give T cell receptor beta chains drawn from one sample of a study of shared clonotypes between healthy human individuals. Only in-frame clones appear in the TCRdb table, and some are missing; sequencing was by immunoSEQ multiplex PCR. The data show about 1.5 million clones, 95% to 99% seen once. Specimen: naive CD4+ T cells sorted from blood. These receptors were taken from a man in his thirties or forties in good health. CDR3s include the opening cysteine and the closing phenylalanine or tryptophan. The order of the fields is J gene, clone size, D gene, V gene, CDR3 DNA, CDR3 protein. The D gene is left open where the match is weak. Where a row states a size, it is once, few, many or the class of an expanded clone; other rows omit it.

TRBJ1-2	-	TRBD1	TRBV5-1	TGCGCCAGCAGCGGTCCCGGGACAGGCGATAACTATGGCTACACCTTC	CASSGPGTGDNYGYTF
TRBJ2-1	-	-	TRBV18	TGTGCCAGCTCACCATCGGGACCCTTCGACAATGAGCAGTTCTTC	CASSPSGPFDNEQFF
TRBJ2-5	once	-	TRBV7-3	TGTGCCAGCAGCTTAAGACGGGGTGAGACCCAGTACTTC	CASSLRRGETQYF
TRBJ2-7	-	TRBD2	TRBV7-2	TGTGCCAGCAGCCTAACTAGCGGCCCTTACGAGCAGTACTTC	CASSLTSGPYEQYF
TRBJ2-1	-	TRBD2	TRBV27	TGTGCCAGCGGACCCTTACTAGCGGGAAACCACAATGAGCAGTTCTTC	CASGPLLAGNHNEQFF
TRBJ2-5	-	-	TRBV4-2	TGTGCCAGCAGCCAAGGGATACAAGAGACCCAGTACTTC	CASSQGIQETQYF
TRBJ2-7	-	TRBD1	TRBV10-3	TGTGCCATCGGGGACAGGGGGTCAACCTCCTACGAGCAGTACTTC	CAIGDRGSTSYEQYF
TRBJ1-2	-	-	TRBV28	TGTGCCAGCGGACAACAGGGCAACTATGGCTACACCTTC	CASGQQGNYGYTF
TRBJ2-1	once	TRBD1	TRBV7-8	TGTGCCAGCAGCTTAGCTCCGGGACAGGGGGCGAATGAGCAGTTCTTC	CASSLAPGQGANEQFF
TRBJ2-1	-	TRBD2	TRBV5-1	TGCGCCAGCAGCTTACCGACTAGCGGGGCCTCCTACAATGAGCAGTTCTTC	CASSLPTSGASYNEQFF
TRBJ1-2	-	-	TRBV4-1	TGCGCCAGCAGCCAAGTGGGGCGCCGCTATGGCTACACCTTC	CASSQVGRRYGYTF
TRBJ2-7	-	-	TRBV18	TGTGCCAGCTCACACCGGGACTTTTCCCACGAGCAGTACTTC	CASSHRDFSHEQYF
TRBJ1-2	-	TRBD1	TRBV2	TGTGCCAGCGGGACAGGGACTAGTTATGGCTACACCTTC	CASGTGTSYGYTF
TRBJ2-1	-	TRBD2	TRBV27	TGTGCCAGCAGTTCGGACGGGACTAGCAGACACTCCTACAATGAGCAGTTCTTC	CASSSDGTSRHSYNEQFF
TRBJ2-7	-	TRBD2	TRBV30	TGTGCCTGGGACCTCAGACTAGCGGGGGCCTACGAGCAGTACTTC	CAWDLRLAGAYEQYF
TRBJ1-1	-	-	TRBV19	TGTGCCAGTAGTATCTCCGGGGCCATCGGCACTGAAGCTTTCTTT	CASSISGAIGTEAFF
TRBJ2-3	-	-	TRBV29-1	TGCAGCGTTGCCATTCGTGCTGTTAGCACAGATACGCAGTATTTT	CSVAIRAVSTDTQYF
TRBJ1-1	-	-	TRBV5-1	TGCGCCAGCAGCTCGAACACAGGGACTGAAGCTTTCTTT	CASSSNTGTEAFF
TRBJ2-1	-	TRBD2	TRBV30	TGTGCCTGGAGGCCGAGAGGGACTAGCGGGAGATACAATGAGCAGTTCTTC	CAWRPRGTSGRYNEQFF
TRBJ2-1	-	TRBD2	TRBV5-1	TGCGCCAGCAGCTTAACTAGCGGGATTAGCTCCTACAATGAGCAGTTCTTC	CASSLTSGISSYNEQFF
TRBJ2-7	-	-	TRBV30	TGTGCCTGGAACCGCCCGAGAACACGGGAGCAGTACTTC	CAWNRPRTREQYF
TRBJ2-3	-	-	TRBV5-1	TGCGCCAGCAGCCCCAGACTAGAAGGTCCAGATACGCAGTATTTT	CASSPRLEGPDTQYF
TRBJ2-3	-	-	TRBV7-7	TGTGCTAGCAGCGTCAGGGTTGCAGATACGCAGTATTTT	CASSVRVADTQYF
TRBJ2-7	-	-	TRBV7-9	TGTGCCAGCAGCTTTTGGGACGGCTACGAGCAGTACTTC	CASSFWDGYEQYF
TRBJ2-7	-	-	TRBV7-2	TGTGCCAGCAGCCCGCTCCCCCCAGGGATCTACGAGCAGTACTTC	CASSPLPPGIYEQYF
TRBJ2-5	-	-	TRBV6-5	TGTGCCAGCAGTCACCCTGGATGGACCCAGTACTTC	CASSHPGWTQYF
TRBJ1-3	-	-	TRBV9	TGTGCCAGCAGCGGGCCCAGCTCTGGAAACACCATATATTTT	CASSGPSSGNTIYF
TRBJ2-5	once	TRBD2	TRBV13	TGTGCCAGCAGCTTATCCCCCCGGACTAGCGGGAGTTTGGGCCGAGAGACCCAGTACTTC	CASSLSPRTSGSLGRETQYF
TRBJ1-2	-	-	TRBV28	TGTGCCAGCAGTTATCCGCCCGGCGTGGGCTACACCTTC	CASSYPPGVGYTF
TRBJ2-4	-	-	TRBV28	TGTGCCACCGATCGCGGAGACCTAGCCAAAAACATTCAGTACTTC	CATDRGDLAKNIQYF
TRBJ2-3	-	-	TRBV7-9	TGTGCCAGCAGTTTAGAGGGGGCAGATACGCAGTATTTT	CASSLEGADTQYF
TRBJ1-5	-	-	TRBV15	TGTGCCACCAGCAGAGTTAAGAATCTGGGCTACAATCAGCCCCAGCATTTT	CATSRVKNLGYNQPQHF
TRBJ2-1	-	TRBD2	TRBV9	TGTGCCAGCAGCGTAGAATCGGGACTAGCGAGCTCCTACAATGAGCAGTTCTTC	CASSVESGLASSYNEQFF
TRBJ1-5	-	TRBD1	TRBV18	TGTGCCAGCTCATCAGGGACAGGGGGCGGTCAGCCCCAGCATTTT	CASSSGTGGGQPQHF
TRBJ2-2	-	-	TRBV27	TGTGCCAGCAGAGCCGCTAGCACCGGGGAGCTGTTTTTT	CASRAASTGELFF
TRBJ2-1	-	TRBD1	TRBV29-1	TGCAGCGTTGAAGCCCGACAGGGGGTTTACAATGAGCAGTTCTTC	CSVEARQGVYNEQFF
TRBJ1-3	-	TRBD1	TRBV28	TGTGCCAGCAGTTCTACCGGGACAGGGAGTGGAAACACCATATATTTT	CASSSTGTGSGNTIYF
TRBJ2-5	-	-	TRBV29-1	TGCAGCGTTAGCCGCGGGGAAGAGACCCAGTACTTC	CSVSRGEETQYF
TRBJ2-7	-	TRBD2	TRBV10-3	TGTGCCATCCGAGAGGGACTAGCGGACTACGAGCAGTACTTC	CAIREGLADYEQYF
TRBJ2-7	-	TRBD2	TRBV7-8	TGTGCCAGCAGCTGGGGGACTAGCAGCCCCTACGAGCAGTACTTC	CASSWGTSSPYEQYF
TRBJ1-1	-	TRBD1	TRBV10-3	TGTGCCATCAGTGAGTCGGGGACAGTGAACACTGAAGCTTTCTTT	CAISESGTVNTEAFF
TRBJ2-7	-	-	TRBV7-9	TGTGCCAGCAGCGAGGCCGGGCTCATCTACGAGCAGTACTTC	CASSEAGLIYEQYF
TRBJ2-5	-	TRBD1	TRBV11-2	TGTGCCAGCACCCGACAGGGTCGAGAGACCCAGTACTTC	CASTRQGRETQYF
TRBJ2-7	-	TRBD2	TRBV5-1	TGCGCCAGCAGCTTGGAGTTAGCGGGAGATGGCGAGCAGTACTTC	CASSLELAGDGEQYF
TRBJ2-1	once	-	TRBV5-5	TGTGCCAGCAGCTTGGGACCGGCTCGGTCCTACAATGAGCAGTTCTTC	CASSLGPARSYNEQFF
TRBJ2-7	-	TRBD2	TRBV5-1	TGCGCCAGCAGCTTCCGCGGGACTAGCGGGTTCTACGAGCAGTACTTC	CASSFRGTSGFYEQYF
TRBJ1-2	-	-	TRBV6-5	TGTGCCAGCAGTTACTCGAGGGCAGGGATCTATGGCTACACCTTC	CASSYSRAGIYGYTF
TRBJ2-2	-	-	TRBV7-5	TGTGTCAGAAGCTTAAAGAGCGGGAGTGATTCCGGGGAGCTGTTTTTT	CVRSLKSGSDSGELFF
TRBJ2-5	-	-	TRBV10-1	TGCGCCAGCAGTGAGTTTCAAGCAGTGGAGACCCAGTACTTC	CASSEFQAVETQYF
TRBJ2-3	-	TRBD1	TRBV2	TGTGCCAGCAGCGGACAGGGGGGCCCAGATACGCAGTATTTT	CASSGQGGPDTQYF
TRBJ2-1	once	TRBD1	TRBV29-1	TGCAGCGTTGCACGATGGGACAGGGGGTCCTACGACAATGAGCAGTTCTTC	CSVARWDRGSYDNEQFF
TRBJ1-2	-	-	TRBV4-3	TGCGCCAGCAGCCAAGCCCAAGGCTACTATGGCTACACCTTC	CASSQAQGYYGYTF
TRBJ2-1	-	-	TRBV11-3	TGTGCCAGCAGCTTAGATGGGAATGAGCAGTTCTTC	CASSLDGNEQFF